One and the same sample provided the 27 T cell receptor beta chains below, sequenced in a study of blood T cell repertoires in COVID-19. Only in-frame clones appear in the TCRdb table, and some are missing; sequencing was by immunoSEQ multiplex PCR. The data contain about 70,000 clones, over 70% of them singletons. The specimen sequenced was peripheral blood. All receptors derive from a man in his sixties or seventies who had recovered from COVID-19.

The chain has TRBV7-2 and TRBJ1-2, with a weak D call TRBD1 (5 bases). Germline V gene data show CDR1 as SGHTA and CDR2 as FQGNSA. CDR3 length: 18 residues. The V and J ends lost 1 base and 4 bases respectively, with 22 bases between them. The CDR3 DNA sequence: TGTGCCAGCAGCTTAGTAGGGGAAAACCTACGCAAGAGCTATGGCTACACCTTC. Its translation is CASSLVGENLRKSYGYTF. Based on the CDR3 plus reference TRBV7-2 and TRBJ1-2, the full variable domain is GAGVSQSPSNKVTEKGKDVELRCDPISGHTALYWYRQSLGQGLEFLIYFQGNSAPDKSGLPSDRFSAERTGGSVSTLTIQRTQQEDSAVYLCASSLVGENLRKSYGYTFGSGTRLTVV.

CDR3 bases: TGTGCCAGCAGTTTATGGGAGGTTGACGCTGAAGCTTTCTTT. Its protein product is CASSLWEVDAEAFF. The chain joins TRBV28 to TRBJ1-1; D is unclear. The CDR3 extends over 14 amino acids. Germline V gene sequence: CDR1 MDHEN, CDR2 SYDVKM. Trimming shortened V by 0 bases and J by 6 bases, and 11 bases separated the two germline ends.

Here the CDR3 DNA reads TGTGCCAGCAGTGAATTTCTTGGGGACAGGGCAGGTAATGAGCAGTTCTTC. Amino acid sequence: CASSEFLGDRAGNEQFF. This rearrangement joins TRBV25-1 to TRBJ2-1; 9 nucleotides line up with TRBD1. V shed 1 base and J 7 bases; nucleotides not matched to a gene: 11. Germline CDR1 reads MGHDK; CDR2 reads SYGVNS. CDR3 length equals 17 residues.

The V and J genes are TRBV7-9 and TRBJ1-6; 9 positions agree with TRBD1. V lost 7 bases, J lost 5 bases, and 6 bases stayed unmatched. Per the germline V gene, CDR1 is SEHNR and CDR2 is FQNEAQ (reference sequence). The CDR3 sequence is 15 residues long. The CDR3 region is CASKAWDRDNSPLHF. The CDR3 DNA is TGTGCCAGCAAAGCGTGGGACAGGGATAATTCACCCCTCCACTTT.

This clone has just a few counts. V is TRBV6-5 and J is TRBJ2-1; a weak D match, TRBD1 (6 bases). CDR1 MNHEY and CDR2 SVGAGI come from the germline V gene. The CDR3 contains 11 residues. V lost 7 bases, J lost 10 bases, and 11 bases lay in between. DNA of the CDR3: TGTGCCAGCATGCAACAGGGCGAGCAGTTCTTC. Translating it yields CASMQQGEQFF.

The genes are TRBV19 and TRBJ2-1; 9 positions agree with TRBD2. The V and J ends lost 5 bases and 4 bases, in that order; junction bases with no gene match: 15. The CDR3 has 18 residues. Germline V gene data show CDR1 as LNHDA and CDR2 as SQIVND (reference sequence). The CDR3 DNA reads as TGTGCCAGTAGTTCCCCCCCTGGGACTAGCCGGGTATACAATGAGCAGTTCTTC. Translating it yields CASSSPPGTSRVYNEQFF. Using reference TRBV19 and TRBJ2-1 for the parts outside the CDR3, the full variable domain is DGGITQSPKYLFRKEGQNVTLSCEQNLNHDAMYWYRQDPGQGLRLIYYSQIVNDFQKGDIAEGYSVSREKKESFPLTVTSAQKNPTAFYLCASSSPPGTSRVYNEQFFGPGTRLTVL.

The V and J genes are TRBV27 and TRBJ1-2, with 7 positions matching TRBD1. CDR1 is MNHEY, CDR2 SMNVEV, per germline (reference sequence). CDR3 length: 14 residues. The J segment lost 4 bases and the V segment lost 5 bases, leaving 7 bases of the junction unmatched. Written as DNA, the CDR3 is TGTGCCAGCAGTAAGACAGGGTTTGGCTATGGCTACACCTTC. Encoded protein: CASSKTGFGYGYTF.

This rearrangement joins TRBV4-1 to TRBJ2-3, with 8 bases fitting TRBD1. The V segment lost 0 bases and the J segment 4 bases; nucleotides outside the gene matches: 9. The CDR3 runs to 17 residues. Germline CDR1 is MGHRA and CDR2 is YSYEKL. CDR3 bases: TGCGCCAGCAGCCAAGATCGAGGGCCAGGGGGCCCAGATACGCAGTATTTT. Translated, it gives CASSQDRGPGGPDTQYF.

This chain links TRBV5-6 with TRBJ2-1, with 8 bases lining up with TRBD2. This CDR3 is built from 14 residues. V lost 4 bases and J lost 10; bases outside the gene matches: 10. CDR1 and CDR2 from the germline V gene are SGHDT and YYEEEE. The CDR3 is CASSPPGGGKEQFF. The CDR3 DNA reads TGTGCCAGCAGCCCCCCCGGGGGGGGCAAAGAGCAGTTCTTC. Full variable domain (outside the CDR3, taken from reference TRBV5-6 and TRBJ2-1): DAGVTQSPTHLIKTRGQQVTLRCSPKSGHDTVSWYQQALGQGPQFIFQYYEEEERQRGNFPDRFSGHQFPNYSSELNVNALLLGDSALYLCASSPPGGGKEQFFGPGTRLTVL.

The chain couples TRBV13 to TRBJ1-1; 7 bases map to TRBD1. The germline V gene has CDR1 PRHDT and CDR2 FYEKMQ (reference sequence). Trimming at V came to 5 bases and at J to 5 bases, leaving 11 bases not matched to a gene. The CDR3 spans 15 residues. CDR3: CASSRTTGAGTEAFF. CDR3 nucleotide sequence: TGTGCCAGCAGCCGAACCACAGGGGCAGGAACTGAAGCTTTCTTT.

The V gene is TRBV4-1, the J gene TRBJ1-6, with a possible D match to TRBD1 (6 bases). This CDR3 has 16 amino acids. The V end lost 4 bases, the J end lost 7 bases, and 17 bases lay between the germline ends. Germline assignment: CDR1 MGHRA and CDR2 YSYEKL. The CDR3 DNA sequence: TGCGCCAGCAGCCTGAGTAGCAGGGGCCCCAATTCACCCCTCCACTTT. Translation gives CASSLSSRGPNSPLHF.

Only a few counts were recorded for this clone. The chain combines TRBV4-3 with TRBJ2-7; D gene unclear. Germline CDR1 and CDR2: LGHNA and YSLEER. Trimming stripped 1 base from V and 6 bases from J, with 7 bases between. The CDR3 runs to 12 residues. This CDR3 reads CASSQGGGEQYF. Written as DNA, the CDR3 is TGCGCCAGCAGCCAAGGAGGTGGCGAGCAGTACTTC.

The chain is built from TRBV19 and TRBJ1-5, with TRBD1 matching over 7 bases. V lost 6 bases, J lost 3 bases, and 14 bases stayed unmatched. Germline V CDR1 and CDR2: LNHDA, SQIVND (reference sequence). The CDR3 has 17 amino acids. As DNA, the CDR3 is TGTGCCAGTAGCCCGAGCGCCGGGACAGATCACAATCAGCCCCAGCATTTT. It translates to CASSPSAGTDHNQPQHF. Filled out from reference TRBV19 and TRBJ1-5, the complete variable domain reads DGGITQSPKYLFRKEGQNVTLSCEQNLNHDAMYWYRQDPGQGLRLIYYSQIVNDFQKGDIAEGYSVSREKKESFPLTVTSAQKNPTAFYLCASSPSAGTDHNQPQHFGDGTRLSIL.

The V gene is TRBV3-1 (or the pseudogene TRBV3-2), the J gene TRBJ2-3; 10 positions match TRBD2. V lost 5 bases, J lost 0 bases, and 17 bases stayed unmatched. This CDR3 contains 20 residues. The germline V gene has CDR1 LGHDT and CDR2 YNNKEL (reference sequence). CDR3 DNA: TGTGCCAGCAGCTTCTTTTGGGCCCCGGGACTAGCGCATAGCACAGATACGCAGTATTTT. This gives the protein CASSFFWAPGLAHSTDTQYF.

The J gene is TRBJ1-2, the V gene TRBV7-3; 10 bases are shared with TRBD1. The CDR3 contains 15 residues. Germline lookup yields CDR1 SGHTA and CDR2 FQGTGA. The trim removed 4 bases at V and 6 bases at J, leaving 8 bases unmatched. In DNA form, the CDR3 reads TGTGCCAGCAGCTACGGGACAGGGGTGTTGGATGGCTACACCTTC. Its translation is CASSYGTGVLDGYTF.

The genes are TRBV5-5 and TRBJ1-2; 9 nucleotides line up with TRBD1. The CDR3 is made up of 15 amino acids. V gave up 0 bases and J gave up 4 bases; unmatched junction bases: 4. Per germline, CDR1 SGHKS and CDR2 YYEKEE (reference sequence). CDR3 in DNA: TGTGCCAGCAGCTTGGGGGGACAGGGATCCTATGGCTACACCTTC. This codes for CASSLGGQGSYGYTF.

The V gene is TRBV29-1, the J gene TRBJ2-2; 10 nucleotides match TRBD2. From germline, CDR1 is SQVTM and CDR2 ANQGSEA. The CDR3 runs 16 residues. J lost 0 bases, V lost 1 base, and 2 bases had no gene match. CDR3 sequence: CSVEASGSSNTGELFF. CDR3 DNA: TGCAGCGTTGAAGCTAGCGGGAGCTCGAACACCGGGGAGCTGTTTTTT.

The CDR3 DNA is TGTGCCAGTAGTATGGGGTCGAGACAGGGGGCATATAATTCACCCCTCCACTTT. Its translation is CASSMGSRQGAYNSPLHF. V gene TRBV19 combines with J gene TRBJ1-6; 10 positions match TRBD1. The CDR3 has 18 residues. CDR1 and CDR2 (germline): LNHDA, SQIVND (reference sequence). J was trimmed by 4 bases and V by 3 bases; bases with no gene match: 9. Based on the CDR3 plus reference TRBV19 and TRBJ1-6, the full variable domain is DGGITQSPKYLFRKEGQNVTLSCEQNLNHDAMYWYRQDPGQGLRLIYYSQIVNDFQKGDIAEGYSVSREKKESFPLTVTSAQKNPTAFYLCASSMGSRQGAYNSPLHFGNGTRLTVT.

The V call is TRBV7-7, the J call TRBJ2-3; TRBD1 is a possible D gene (6 bases). Trimming pared 5 bases from V and 1 base from J, leaving 13 bases between. Germline V lookup: CDR1 SSHAT, CDR2 FNYEAQ (reference sequence). This CDR3 is built from 15 residues. The CDR3 DNA is TGTGCCAGCAGCAATGAGGACAGACGCACAGATACGCAGTATTTT. It is translated as CASSNEDRRTDTQYF.

The rearrangement links TRBV3-1 (or the pseudogene TRBV3-2) to TRBJ2-7; a possible D gene is TRBD2 (6 bases). Trimming took 5 bases from V and 1 from J, leaving 6 bases between them. Germline V gives CDR1 LGHDT, CDR2 YNNKEL (reference sequence). This CDR3 is 12 amino acids long. DNA of the CDR3: TGTGCCAGCAGCGGGGGGTCCTACGAGCAGTACTTC. Amino acids: CASSGGSYEQYF.

This clone was counted once. The chain employs TRBV7-2 and TRBJ1-5; 8 bases align to TRBD1. With 9 bases clipped from V and 2 bases from J, the junction kept 3 bases outside the gene matches. The CDR3 runs 13 residues. Germline lookup yields CDR1 SGHTA and CDR2 FQGNSA. This CDR3 reads CASGQGGNQPQHF. CDR3 bases: TGTGCCAGTGGACAGGGAGGCAATCAGCCCCAGCATTTT.

V gene TRBV14 combines with J gene TRBJ1-2; D perhaps matches TRBD1 (5 bases). The germline V gene has CDR1 SGHDN and CDR2 FVKESK. This CDR3 is built from 15 residues. V lost 4 bases, J lost 4 bases, and 16 bases lay in between. The CDR3, as DNA: TGTGCCAGCAGCCCCCCGACAGCTTCCATCTATGGCTACACCTTC. It yields the protein CASSPPTASIYGYTF.

This chain connects TRBV13 to TRBJ2-7; D gene uncertain. The V and J ends lost 1 base and 6 bases respectively, with 7 bases between them. The V gene's germline CDR1 is PRHDT and CDR2 FYEKMQ (reference sequence). This CDR3 is built from 12 residues. CDR3 in DNA: TGTGCCAGCAGCTTAGATCGGTCCGAGCAGTACTTC. Residues: CASSLDRSEQYF. Using reference TRBV13 and TRBJ2-7 for the parts outside the CDR3, the full variable domain is AAGVIQSPRHLIKEKRETATLKCYPIPRHDTVYWYQQGPGQDPQFLISFYEKMQSDKGSIPDRFSAQQFSDYHSELNMSSLELGDSALYFCASSLDRSEQYFGPGTRLTVT.

The CDR3 DNA is TGCGCCAGCAGCCCCTCGGAGGTCGTCTACGAGCAGTACTTC. Its translation is CASSPSEVVYEQYF. The V and J genes are TRBV5-1 and TRBJ2-7; tentative D call: TRBD2 (5 bases). Germline V gene data show CDR1 as SGHRS and CDR2 as YFSETQ. V lost 4 bases and J lost 3, with 14 bases in between. CDR3 length: 14 residues.

The chain links TRBV6-5 to TRBJ2-3; a possible D gene is TRBD1 (7 bases). Germline V gives CDR1 MNHEY, CDR2 SVGAGI. With 4 bases removed from V and 6 bases from J, the gap between germline ends came to 20 bases. The CDR3 totals 16 residues. In DNA form, the CDR3 reads TGTGCCAGCAGTTTGCGGACAGGAGGGCCCGGGGATACGCAGTATTTT. Its translation: CASSLRTGGPGDTQYF.

The chain combines TRBV14 with TRBJ1-4; the D is unclear. Germline CDR1 and CDR2: SGHDN and FVKESK. This CDR3 region has 14 residues. V shed 6 bases and J shed 0 bases, with 8 bases lying between them. In nucleotides, the CDR3 is TGTGCCAGCAGTCCAGCGACAACTAATGAAAAACTGTTTTTT. Translating gives CASSPATTNEKLFF.

This clone was observed a few times. The chain uses TRBV7-2 and TRBJ1-2; possibly TRBD1 for D (5 bases). The CDR3 runs 14 residues. Between the trimmed V and J ends, which lost 4 bases and 8 bases, there was a span of 17 bases. Germline CDR1 SGHTA, CDR2 FQGNSA. The CDR3, as DNA: TGTGCCAGCAGCTCGAGTGGGGCGGAGTGGGGCTACACCTTC. Its translation is CASSSSGAEWGYTF.